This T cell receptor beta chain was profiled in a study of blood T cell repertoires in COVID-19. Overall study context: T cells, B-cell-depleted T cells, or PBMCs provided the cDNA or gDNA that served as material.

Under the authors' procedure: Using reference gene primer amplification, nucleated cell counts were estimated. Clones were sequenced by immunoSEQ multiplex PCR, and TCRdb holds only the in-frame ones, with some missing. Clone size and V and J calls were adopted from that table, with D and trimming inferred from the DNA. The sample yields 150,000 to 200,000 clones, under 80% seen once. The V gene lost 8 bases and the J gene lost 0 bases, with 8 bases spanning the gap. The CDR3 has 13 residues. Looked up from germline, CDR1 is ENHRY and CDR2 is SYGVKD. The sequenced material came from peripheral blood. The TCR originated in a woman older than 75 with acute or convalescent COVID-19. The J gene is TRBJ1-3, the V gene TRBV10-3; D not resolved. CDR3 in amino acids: CAIWAGSGNTIYF. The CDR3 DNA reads TGTGCCATCTGGGCAGGCTCTGGAAACACCATATATTTT.